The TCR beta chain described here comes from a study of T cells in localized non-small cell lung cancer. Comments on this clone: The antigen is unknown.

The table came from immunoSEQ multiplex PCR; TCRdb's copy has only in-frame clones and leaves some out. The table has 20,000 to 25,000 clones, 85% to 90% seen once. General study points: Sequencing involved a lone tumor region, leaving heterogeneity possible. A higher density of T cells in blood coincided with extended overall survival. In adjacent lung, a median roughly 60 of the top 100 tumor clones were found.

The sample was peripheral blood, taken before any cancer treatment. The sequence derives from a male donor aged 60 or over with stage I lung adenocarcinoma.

As DNA, the CDR3 is TGTGCCAGCAGTCCCGGGACCCGAACTGAAGCTTTCTTT. Amino acids: CASSPGTRTEAFF. The chain joins TRBV28 to TRBJ1-1; D perhaps matches TRBD1 (5 bases). In germline, CDR1 is MDHEN, CDR2 SYDVKM. The CDR3 covers 13 residues. The V end was cut by 5 bases, the J end by 5 bases, with 12 bases between.